The T cell receptor beta chain under discussion was sequenced for a study of T cells in Graves' hyperthyroidism and ophthalmopathy. At the level of the study: Peripheral blood collection took place at initial diagnosis, before any treatment. Study-level findings and limits: Most thyroid clonotypes expanded above 0.001 were also detected in blood.

Subjects with ophthalmopathy showed a Clinical Activity Score no lower than 3, a NOSPECS grade no lower than 4, and a duration shorter than 3 months. Note on this clonotype: Its specificity is not known.

There were TCR beta CDR3 regions amplified from RNA transcripts. Primed by the HTBI set, a first-round RT-PCR was run on the TCR CDR3. A single record per CDR3 protein comes from TCRdb applying MiXCR to the multiplex PCR reads. Of around 500,000 distinct CDR3 sequences listed, approximately 23% are singletons. V lost 8 bases, J lost 6 bases, and 9 bases stayed unmatched. Germline CDR1 reads SNHLY; CDR2 reads FYNNEI. The CDR3 loop spans 14 amino acids. The sequence was obtained from a woman in her sixties or seventies with Graves' ophthalmopathy. The rearrangement uses TRBV2 and TRBJ2-1; 8 bases map to TRBD2. The sequenced material came from blood. CDR3 sequence (DNA): TGTGCCAGCGGGAATAGCGGGATCGTCAATGAGCAGTTCTTC. It translates to CASGNSGIVNEQFF.